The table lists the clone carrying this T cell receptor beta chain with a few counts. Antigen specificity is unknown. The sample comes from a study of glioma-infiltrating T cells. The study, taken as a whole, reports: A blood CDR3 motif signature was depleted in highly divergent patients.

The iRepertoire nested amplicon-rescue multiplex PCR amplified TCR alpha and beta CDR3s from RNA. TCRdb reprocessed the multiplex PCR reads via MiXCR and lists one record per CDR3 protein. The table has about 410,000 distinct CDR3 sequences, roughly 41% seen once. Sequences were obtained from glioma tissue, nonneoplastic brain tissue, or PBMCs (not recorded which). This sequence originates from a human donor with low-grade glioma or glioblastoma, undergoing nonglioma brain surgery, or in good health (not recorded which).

CDR3 loop: CASSPEDRLDTEAFF. CDR3 nucleotides: TGTGCCAGTAGTCCAGAGGACAGGTTGGATACTGAAGCTTTCTTT. The chain links TRBV19 to TRBJ1-1; 7 bases align to TRBD1. The CDR3 loop spans 15 amino acids. CDR1 LNHDA and CDR2 SQIVND come from the germline V gene (reference sequence). The junction had 11 bases not matched to a gene; V was cut back by 5 bases and J by 5 bases.